The 8 T cell receptor beta chains presented below share a single source sample, sequenced in a study of shared clonotypes between healthy human individuals. Generated by immunoSEQ multiplex PCR, the TCRdb table keeps only in-frame clones and is missing some. Of around 700,000 clones detected, approximately 74% appear once; the ten largest clones hold around 1.6%. The sequenced sample was memory CD4+ T cells sorted from blood. The subset: CD45RA-negative fraction. Every receptor here comes from a woman aged 25 to 39 in good health.

The CDR3 reads CASSPHRGYNEQFF. Here the CDR3 DNA reads TGTGCCAGCAGCCCGCACAGGGGGTACAATGAGCAGTTCTTC. The rearrangement joins TRBV7-3 to TRBJ2-1; TRBD1 agrees at 8 bases. The J segment lost 4 bases and the V segment lost 5 bases, leaving 4 bases of the junction unmatched. The CDR3 spans 14 residues. CDR1 and CDR2 (germline): SGHTA, FQGTGA.

The rearrangement links TRBV18 to TRBJ2-7, with 8 positions matching TRBD2. The CDR3 extends over 16 amino acids. Germline CDR1 and CDR2: KGHSH and LQKENI. The ends lost 3 bases at V and 2 bases at J; junction bases unmatched: 9. The CDR3 sequence: CASSPRAGEGTYEQYF. In nucleotides, the CDR3 is TGTGCCAGCTCACCCAGAGCGGGAGAAGGGACCTACGAGCAGTACTTC. Variable domain in full (rest from reference TRBV18 and TRBJ2-7): NAGVMQNPRHLVRRRGQEARLRCSPMKGHSHVYWYRQLPEEGLKFMVYLQKENIIDESGMPKERFSAEFPKEGPSILRIQQVVRGDSAAYFCASSPRAGEGTYEQYFGPGTRLTVT.

This chain uses TRBV13 with TRBJ1-2; D call uncertain. V gave up 1 base and J gave up 3 bases, with 12 bases separating them. This CDR3 spans 15 amino acids. Per germline, CDR1 PRHDT and CDR2 FYEKMQ (reference sequence). CDR3 sequence reads: CASSLAGYGYYGYTF. CDR3 sequence (DNA): TGTGCCAGCAGCTTAGCGGGCTACGGATACTATGGCTACACCTTC.

V and J are TRBV7-2 and TRBJ2-3; no definite D call. The CDR3 totals 15 residues. Trimming took 5 bases from V and 4 from J, leaving 16 bases between them. CDR1 is SGHTA, CDR2 FQGNSA, per germline. The CDR3 spells CASSQNVLVSDTQYF. The CDR3 DNA follows: TGTGCCAGCAGCCAGAACGTCTTGGTCTCAGATACGCAGTATTTT.

J is TRBJ1-1 and V is TRBV5-1; D unclear. CDR3 length: 14 residues. The V and J ends lost 0 bases and 6 bases respectively, with 12 bases between them. Per germline, CDR1 SGHRS and CDR2 YFSETQ. In DNA, the CDR3 is TGCGCCAGCAGCTTGGCCACGGAGGGATCTGAAGCTTTCTTT. Translation: CASSLATEGSEAFF.

The chain recombines TRBV5-1 with TRBJ2-1; a weak D match, TRBD2 (6 bases). The CDR3 has 16 amino acids. The V and J ends lost 4 bases and 4 bases respectively, with 18 bases between them. In germline, CDR1 is SGHRS, CDR2 YFSETQ. This CDR3 reads CASSLEHSGQYNEQFF. The CDR3 DNA sequence: TGCGCCAGCAGCCTGGAACACAGCGGGCAGTACAATGAGCAGTTCTTC.

The chain carries TRBV27 and TRBJ2-7, with 16 positions matching TRBD2. V shed 3 bases, J shed 11 bases, and the junction held 4 bases outside the gene matches. The germline CDR1 and CDR2 sequences are MNHEY and SMNVEV (reference sequence). The CDR3 totals 14 residues. DNA for the CDR3: TGTGCCAGCAGTTTCTCCGGGACTAGCGGGAGGGAGTACTTC. Amino acids: CASSFSGTSGREYF.

The chain employs TRBV2 and TRBJ1-1, with 11 bases identical to TRBD1. CDR3 size: 14 residues. Germline V CDR1 and CDR2: SNHLY, FYNNEI. After removal of 7 bases from V and 6 bases from J, the junction contained 7 bases not matched to a gene. This CDR3 reads CASTTGQGAPEAFF. The DNA of the CDR3 is TGTGCCAGCACCACAGGACAGGGGGCCCCTGAAGCTTTCTTT.